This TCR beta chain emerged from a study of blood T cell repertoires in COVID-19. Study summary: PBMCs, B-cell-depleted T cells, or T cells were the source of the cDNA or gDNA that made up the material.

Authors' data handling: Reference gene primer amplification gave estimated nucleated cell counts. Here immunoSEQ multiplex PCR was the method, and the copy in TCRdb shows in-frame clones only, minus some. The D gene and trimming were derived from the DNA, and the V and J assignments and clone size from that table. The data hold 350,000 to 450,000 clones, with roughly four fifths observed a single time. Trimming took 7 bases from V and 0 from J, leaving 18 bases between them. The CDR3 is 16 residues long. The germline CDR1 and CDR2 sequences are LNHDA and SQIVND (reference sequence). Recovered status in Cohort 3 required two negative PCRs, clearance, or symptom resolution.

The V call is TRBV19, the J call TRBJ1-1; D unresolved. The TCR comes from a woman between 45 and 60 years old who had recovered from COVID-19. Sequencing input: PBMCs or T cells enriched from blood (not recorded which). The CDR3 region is CASTRGGLTVNTEAFF. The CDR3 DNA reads TGTGCCAGTACCCGAGGAGGACTTACCGTGAACACTGAAGCTTTCTTT.